The 2 T cell receptor beta chains below all came from one sample that was sequenced in a study of blood T cell repertoires in COVID-19. Method: immunoSEQ multiplex PCR; TCRdb's copy keeps in-frame clones and lacks some. This sample has around 300,000 clones, with 87% found just once. Sequencing was carried out using peripheral blood. The receptors derive from a man between 18 and 29 years old with active or convalescent COVID-19.

This chain links TRBV7-2 with TRBJ2-3; unclear D gene. With 5 bases removed from V and 0 bases from J, the gap between germline ends came to 9 bases. The CDR3 is 14 residues long. Germline V gives CDR1 SGHTA, CDR2 FQGNSA. The CDR3 protein is CASSKDFSTDTQYF. The CDR3 DNA reads as TGTGCCAGCAGCAAAGACTTCAGCACAGATACGCAGTATTTT.

This clone was counted only a few times. The chain carries TRBV18 and TRBJ2-7; tentatively, D is TRBD2 (5 bases). The V gene lost 10 bases and the J gene lost 7 bases, with 23 bases spanning the gap. Germline assignment: CDR1 KGHSH and CDR2 LQKENI. This CDR3 comprises 14 residues. This chain's CDR3 is CATSRENRGIEQYF. The CDR3 DNA sequence: TGTGCCACCTCCCGGGAAAACCGAGGGATTGAGCAGTACTTC.